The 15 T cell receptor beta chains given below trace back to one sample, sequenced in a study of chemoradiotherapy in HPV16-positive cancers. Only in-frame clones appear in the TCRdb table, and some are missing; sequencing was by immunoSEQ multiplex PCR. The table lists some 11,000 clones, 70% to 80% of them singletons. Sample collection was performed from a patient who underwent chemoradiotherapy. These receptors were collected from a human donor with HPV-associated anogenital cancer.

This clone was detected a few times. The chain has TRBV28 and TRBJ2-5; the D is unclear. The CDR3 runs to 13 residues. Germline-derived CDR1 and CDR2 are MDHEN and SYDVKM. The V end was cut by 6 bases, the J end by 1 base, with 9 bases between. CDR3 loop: CASREQIQETQYF. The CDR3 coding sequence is TGTGCCAGCAGAGAACAGATCCAAGAGACCCAGTACTTC.

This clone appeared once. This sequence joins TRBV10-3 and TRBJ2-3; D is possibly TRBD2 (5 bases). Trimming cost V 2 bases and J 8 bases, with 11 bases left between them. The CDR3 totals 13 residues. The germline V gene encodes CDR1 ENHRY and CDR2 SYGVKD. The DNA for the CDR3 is TGTGCCATCAGTGAGGCCAGCGGAATTACGCAGTATTTT. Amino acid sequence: CAISEASGITQYF.

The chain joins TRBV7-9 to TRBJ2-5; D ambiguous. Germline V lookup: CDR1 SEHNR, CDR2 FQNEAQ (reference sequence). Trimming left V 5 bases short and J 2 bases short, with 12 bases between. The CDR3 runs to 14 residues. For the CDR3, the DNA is TGTGCCAGCAGCCCGAGGACGGCTCAAGAGACCCAGTACTTC. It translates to CASSPRTAQETQYF.

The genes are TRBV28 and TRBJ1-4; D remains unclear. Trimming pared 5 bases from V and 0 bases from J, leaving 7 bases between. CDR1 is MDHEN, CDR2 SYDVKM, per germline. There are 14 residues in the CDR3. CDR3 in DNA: TGTGCCAGCAGTGAGCAATCAACTAATGAAAAACTGTTTTTT. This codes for CASSEQSTNEKLFF.

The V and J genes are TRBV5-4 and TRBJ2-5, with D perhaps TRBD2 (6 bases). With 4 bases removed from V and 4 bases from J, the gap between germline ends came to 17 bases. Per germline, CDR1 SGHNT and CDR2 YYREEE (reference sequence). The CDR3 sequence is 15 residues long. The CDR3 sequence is CASSRKAGQGETQYF. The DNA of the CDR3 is TGTGCCAGCAGCCGAAAAGCGGGTCAAGGAGAGACCCAGTACTTC.

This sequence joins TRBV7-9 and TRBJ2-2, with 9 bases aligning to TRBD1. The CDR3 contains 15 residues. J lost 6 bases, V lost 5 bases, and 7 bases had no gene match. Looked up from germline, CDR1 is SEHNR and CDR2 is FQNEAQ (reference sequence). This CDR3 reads CASSPGTGFAGELFF. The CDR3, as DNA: TGTGCCAGCAGCCCAGGGACAGGGTTCGCCGGGGAGCTGTTTTTT.

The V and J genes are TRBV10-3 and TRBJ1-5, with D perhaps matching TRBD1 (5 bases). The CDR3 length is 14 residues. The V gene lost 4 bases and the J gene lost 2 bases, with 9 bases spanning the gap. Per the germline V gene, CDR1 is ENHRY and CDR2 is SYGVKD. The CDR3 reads CAISVQGGNQPQHF. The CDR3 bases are TGTGCCATCAGTGTTCAAGGGGGCAATCAGCCCCAGCATTTT.

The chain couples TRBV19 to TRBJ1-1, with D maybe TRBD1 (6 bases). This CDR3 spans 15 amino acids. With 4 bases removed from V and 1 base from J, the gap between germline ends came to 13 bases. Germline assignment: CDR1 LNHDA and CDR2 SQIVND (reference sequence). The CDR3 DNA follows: TGTGCCAGTAGTAAGCAGGGGCTGGGGAACACTGAAGCTTTCTTT. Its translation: CASSKQGLGNTEAFF.

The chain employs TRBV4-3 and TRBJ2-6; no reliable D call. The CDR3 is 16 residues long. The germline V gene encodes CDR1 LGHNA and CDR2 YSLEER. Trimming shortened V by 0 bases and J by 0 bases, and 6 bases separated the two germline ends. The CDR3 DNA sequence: TGCGCCAGCAGCCAAGATGGCAGCTCTGGGGCCAACGTCCTGACTTTC. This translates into CASSQDGSSGANVLTF.

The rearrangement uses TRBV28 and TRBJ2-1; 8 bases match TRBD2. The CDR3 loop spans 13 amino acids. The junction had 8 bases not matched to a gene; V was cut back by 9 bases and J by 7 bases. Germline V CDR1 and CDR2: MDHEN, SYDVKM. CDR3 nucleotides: TGTGCCAGTCGTCCGGGGGGGCAGAATGAGCAGTTCTTC. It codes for CASRPGGQNEQFF.

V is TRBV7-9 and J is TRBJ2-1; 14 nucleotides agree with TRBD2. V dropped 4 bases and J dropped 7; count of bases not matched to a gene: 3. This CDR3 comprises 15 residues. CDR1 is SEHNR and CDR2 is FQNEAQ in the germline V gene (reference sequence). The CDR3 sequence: CASSSWTSGRNEQFF. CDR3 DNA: TGTGCCAGCAGCTCCTGGACTAGCGGGAGGAATGAGCAGTTCTTC.

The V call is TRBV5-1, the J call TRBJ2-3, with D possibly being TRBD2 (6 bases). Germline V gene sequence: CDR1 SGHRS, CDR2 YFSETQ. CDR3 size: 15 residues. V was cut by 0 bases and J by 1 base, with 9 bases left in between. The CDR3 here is CASSLAPSGTDTQYF. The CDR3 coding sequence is TGCGCCAGCAGCTTGGCCCCTAGCGGCACAGATACGCAGTATTTT.

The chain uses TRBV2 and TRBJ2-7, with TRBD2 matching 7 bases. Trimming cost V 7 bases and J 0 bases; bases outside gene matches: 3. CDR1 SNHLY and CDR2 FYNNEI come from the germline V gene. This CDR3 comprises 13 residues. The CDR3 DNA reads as TGTGCCAGCATGAGCGGGGCCTCCTACGAGCAGTACTTC. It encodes CASMSGASYEQYF. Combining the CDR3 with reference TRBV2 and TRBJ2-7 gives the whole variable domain EPEVTQTPSHQVTQMGQEVILRCVPISNHLYFYWYRQILGQKVEFLVSFYNNEISEKSEIFDDQFSVERPDGSNFTLKIRSTKLEDSAMYFCASMSGASYEQYFGPGTRLTVT.

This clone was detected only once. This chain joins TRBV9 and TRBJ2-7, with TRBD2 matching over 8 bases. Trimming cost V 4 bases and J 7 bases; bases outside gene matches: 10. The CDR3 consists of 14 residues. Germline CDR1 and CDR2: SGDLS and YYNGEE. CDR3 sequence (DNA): TGTGCCAGCAGCAGTAGCGGGACCCCCCTGGAGCAGTACTTC. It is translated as CASSSSGTPLEQYF.

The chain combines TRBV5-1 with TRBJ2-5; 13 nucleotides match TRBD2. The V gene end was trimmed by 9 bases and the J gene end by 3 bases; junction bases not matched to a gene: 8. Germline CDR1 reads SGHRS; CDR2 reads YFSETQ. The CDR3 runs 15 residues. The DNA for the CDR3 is TGCGCCACCTCACTAGCGGGGGGGCGGGAAGAGACCCAGTACTTC. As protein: CATSLAGGREETQYF.